A single sample is the source of the 13 T cell receptor beta chains below, sequenced in a study of shared clonotypes between healthy human individuals. Sequencing was performed with immunoSEQ multiplex PCR; in TCRdb, only in-frame clones are kept and a portion is missing. In the table there are over 2 million clones, just under 95% of which are singletons. Sequencing used naive CD4+ T cells from PBMCs. Subset meaning: CD45RA+ positively selected. The receptors come from a man younger than 35 in good health. Some clones in this sample may be carry-over from other donors' samples.

The count of this clone is one. The V gene is TRBV6-1, the J gene TRBJ2-1; 9 nucleotides agree with TRBD2. J lost 9 bases, V lost 1 base, and 7 bases had no gene match. CDR3 length equals 15 residues. The germline V gene has CDR1 MNHNS and CDR2 SASEGT. For the CDR3, the DNA is TGTGCCAGCAGTGAAGGGGGCGGGAGGGCCTTTGAGCAGTTCTTC. Translating gives CASSEGGGRAFEQFF.

The J gene is TRBJ2-1, the V gene TRBV7-8; TRBD2 might be the D (5 bases). The CDR3 loop spans 12 amino acids. Germline lookup yields CDR1 SGHVS and CDR2 FQNEAQ. V was clipped by 5 bases and J by 10 bases, with 12 bases between them. CDR3 residues: CASSRAGEEQFF. CDR3 in DNA: TGTGCCAGCAGCCGAGCCGGGGAGGAGCAGTTCTTC.

This chain connects TRBV29-1 to TRBJ2-7, with TRBD1 matching over 7 bases. Trimming took 0 bases from V and 3 from J; bases not matched to a gene: 20. CDR3 size: 19 residues. CDR1 is SQVTM and CDR2 is ANQGSEA in the germline V gene. CDR3 amino acids: CSVEEIVPFGTEKIYEQYF. The CDR3 DNA is TGCAGCGTTGAAGAAATCGTTCCCTTCGGGACAGAGAAAATCTACGAGCAGTACTTC.

V is TRBV19 and J is TRBJ1-5, with D possibly matching TRBD1 (6 bases). The CDR3 is 17 residues long. Trimming took 7 bases from V and 4 from J, leaving 23 bases between them. Germline V gene sequence: CDR1 LNHDA, CDR2 SQIVND (reference sequence). CDR3 sequence (DNA): TGTGCCAGTACCCACTACCTAAGGGGGGCAGGGAATCAGCCCCAGCATTTT. Encoded protein: CASTHYLRGAGNQPQHF. Based on the CDR3 plus reference TRBV19 and TRBJ1-5, the full variable domain is DGGITQSPKYLFRKEGQNVTLSCEQNLNHDAMYWYRQDPGQGLRLIYYSQIVNDFQKGDIAEGYSVSREKKESFPLTVTSAQKNPTAFYLCASTHYLRGAGNQPQHFGDGTRLSIL.

The chain recombines TRBV7-7 with TRBJ2-1; 9 nucleotides agree with TRBD2. V shed 5 bases and J 6 bases; nucleotides not matched to a gene: 11. The CDR3 has 16 amino acids. Germline V gene sequence: CDR1 SSHAT, CDR2 FNYEAQ (reference sequence). CDR3: CASSLHSREGGNEQFF. The CDR3 nucleotides are TGTGCCAGCAGCCTCCATTCGCGGGAGGGTGGCAATGAGCAGTTCTTC.

The table lists this clone with a count of one. The V gene is TRBV7-2, the J gene TRBJ1-2; tentative D call: TRBD1 (6 bases). V gave up 1 base and J gave up 4 bases, with 16 bases separating them. In germline, CDR1 is SGHTA, CDR2 FQGNSA. The CDR3 is 16 residues long. The CDR3 DNA reads as TGTGCCAGCAGCTTAGGTGGGAGGACAGACTTCTATGGCTACACCTTC. Its translation: CASSLGGRTDFYGYTF. Drawing the rest from reference TRBV7-2 and TRBJ1-2, the complete variable domain is GAGVSQSPSNKVTEKGKDVELRCDPISGHTALYWYRQSLGQGLEFLIYFQGNSAPDKSGLPSDRFSAERTGGSVSTLTIQRTQQEDSAVYLCASSLGGRTDFYGYTFGSGTRLTVV.

The gene calls are TRBV2 and TRBJ1-1; 8 nucleotides match TRBD1. This CDR3 has 15 amino acids. Germline V gene data show CDR1 as SNHLY and CDR2 as FYNNEI. V shed 6 bases, J shed 2 bases, and the junction held 8 bases outside the gene matches. In DNA form, the CDR3 reads TGTGCCAGCAGAGAACCGACAGGGGAAAACACTGAAGCTTTCTTT. It codes for CASREPTGENTEAFF.

This chain joins TRBV5-1 and TRBJ2-1, with TRBD2 matching 11 bases. Germline CDR1 reads SGHRS; CDR2 reads YFSETQ. CDR3 length equals 15 residues. V lost 4 bases to trimming and J lost 5 bases; unmatched junction nucleotides: 5. This CDR3 is CASSRLAGGNNEQFF. The CDR3 DNA follows: TGCGCCAGCAGCCGATTAGCGGGAGGGAACAATGAGCAGTTCTTC.

The J gene is TRBJ2-5, the V gene TRBV19; D may be TRBD1 (6 bases). The germline CDR1 and CDR2 sequences are LNHDA and SQIVND (reference sequence). This CDR3 region has 13 residues. The germline V and J ends were trimmed by 6 bases and 5 bases, with 13 bases remaining between them. CDR3 amino acids: CASRLGAGETQYF. In DNA, the CDR3 is TGTGCCAGTAGGTTGGGGGCAGGGGAGACCCAGTACTTC.

This chain links TRBV28 with TRBJ2-6, with TRBD2 as a possible D gene (6 bases). The CDR3 has 17 residues. Germline V gene data show CDR1 as MDHEN and CDR2 as SYDVKM. Trimming took off 7 bases at V and 0 bases at J, with 16 bases between the two ends. Here the CDR3 DNA reads TGTGCCAGCAAACCGGGACTCTCTGTCTCTGGGGCCAACGTCCTGACTTTC. This translates into CASKPGLSVSGANVLTF.

The chain uses TRBV5-2 and TRBJ1-2. TRBV5-2 is a recognized pseudogene. The CDR3 has 16 residues. The CDR3 loop reads CASNVCRVRKTYGYTF. Here the CDR3 DNA reads TGTGCCAGCAACGTTTGCCGAGTACGAAAGACCTATGGCTACACCTTC.

V usage is TRBV6-6 and J usage is TRBJ1-1, with D unclear. Germline lookup yields CDR1 MNHNY and CDR2 SVGAGI (reference sequence). V was cut by 8 bases and J by 0 bases, with 10 bases left in between. The CDR3 contains 13 residues. The CDR3 coding sequence is TGTGCCAGCTTAGGGAGAATGAACACTGAAGCTTTCTTT. Translating it yields CASLGRMNTEAFF.

This clone was detected only a few times. This rearrangement joins TRBV30 to TRBJ1-4, with TRBD1 matching over 11 bases. The V gene end was trimmed by 3 bases and the J gene end by 7 bases; junction bases not matched to a gene: 7. The CDR3 length is 15 residues. Germline assignment: CDR1 GTSNPN and CDR2 SVGIG (reference sequence). This CDR3 reads CAWRTPGQGGEKLFF. CDR3 bases: TGTGCCTGGAGAACTCCGGGACAGGGGGGTGAAAAACTGTTTTTT.